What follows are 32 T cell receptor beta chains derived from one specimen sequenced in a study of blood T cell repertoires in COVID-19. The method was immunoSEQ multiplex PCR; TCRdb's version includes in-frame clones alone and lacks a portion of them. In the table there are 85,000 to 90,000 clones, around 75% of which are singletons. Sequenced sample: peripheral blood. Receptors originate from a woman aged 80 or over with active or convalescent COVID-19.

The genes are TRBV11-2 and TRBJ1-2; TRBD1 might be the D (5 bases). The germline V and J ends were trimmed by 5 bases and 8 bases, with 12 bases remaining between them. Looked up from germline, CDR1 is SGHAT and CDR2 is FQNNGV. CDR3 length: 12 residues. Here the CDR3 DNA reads TGTGCCAGCAGCCTAGCAGGGTACGGCTACACCTTC. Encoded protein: CASSLAGYGYTF.

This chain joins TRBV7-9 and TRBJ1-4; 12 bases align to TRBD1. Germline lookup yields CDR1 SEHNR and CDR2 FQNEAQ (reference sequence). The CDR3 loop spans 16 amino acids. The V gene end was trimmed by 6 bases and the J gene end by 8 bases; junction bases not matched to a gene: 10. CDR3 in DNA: TGTGCCAGCAGTTACGCGTCCGGGACAGGGGGCGAAAAACTGTTTTTT. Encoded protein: CASSYASGTGGEKLFF.

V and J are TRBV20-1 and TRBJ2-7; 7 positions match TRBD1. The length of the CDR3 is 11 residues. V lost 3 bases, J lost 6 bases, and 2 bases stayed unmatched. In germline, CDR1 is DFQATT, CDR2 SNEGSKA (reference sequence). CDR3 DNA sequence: TGCAGTGCTAGGACAGGGTTCGAGCAGTACTTC. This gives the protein CSARTGFEQYF.

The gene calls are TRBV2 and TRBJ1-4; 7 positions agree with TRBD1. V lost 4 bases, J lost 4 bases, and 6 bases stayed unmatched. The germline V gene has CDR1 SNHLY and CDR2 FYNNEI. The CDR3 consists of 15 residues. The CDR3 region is CASSGFRGVNEKLFF. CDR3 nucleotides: TGTGCCAGCAGTGGATTCAGGGGGGTTAATGAAAAACTGTTTTTT.

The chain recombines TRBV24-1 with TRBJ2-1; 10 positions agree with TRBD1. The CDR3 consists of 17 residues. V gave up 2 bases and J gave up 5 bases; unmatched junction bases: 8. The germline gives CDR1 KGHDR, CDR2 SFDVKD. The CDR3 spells CATSDYAGTGDHNEQFF. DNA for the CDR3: TGTGCCACCAGTGATTACGCCGGGACAGGGGACCACAATGAGCAGTTCTTC.

In DNA, the CDR3 is TGTGCCAGCAGCACGACAGGGGTATACCCCCATTCACCCCTCCACTTT. It specifies CASSTTGVYPHSPLHF. The V call is TRBV7-6, the J call TRBJ1-6; 8 bases are shared with TRBD1. The CDR3 length is 16 residues. Germline-derived CDR1 and CDR2 are SGHVS and FNYEAQ. With 5 bases clipped from V and 8 bases from J, the junction kept 11 bases outside the gene matches.

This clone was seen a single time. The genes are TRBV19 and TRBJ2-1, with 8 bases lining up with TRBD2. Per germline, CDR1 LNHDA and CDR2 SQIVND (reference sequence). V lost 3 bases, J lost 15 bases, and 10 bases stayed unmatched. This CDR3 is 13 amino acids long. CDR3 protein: CASSMPQGSGMFF. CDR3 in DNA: TGTGCCAGTAGTATGCCCCAGGGTAGCGGGATGTTCTTC.

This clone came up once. The CDR3 reads CASRRAGENEQFF. The CDR3, as DNA: TGTGCCAGCAGGAGGGCGGGAGAGAATGAGCAGTTCTTC. This chain uses TRBV7-3 with TRBJ2-1; 7 bases line up with TRBD2. CDR1 is SGHTA and CDR2 is FQGTGA in the germline V gene. J gave up 7 bases and V 6 bases, and 6 bases lay outside the gene matches. The CDR3 covers 13 residues.

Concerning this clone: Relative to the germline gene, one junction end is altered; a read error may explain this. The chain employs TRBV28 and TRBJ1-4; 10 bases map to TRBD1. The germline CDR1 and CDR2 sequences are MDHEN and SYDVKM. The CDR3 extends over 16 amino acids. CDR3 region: CASSLRGRGTGATDSF. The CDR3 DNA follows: TGTGCCAGCAGTTTAAGGGGGAGAGGGACAGGGGCGACGGATTCCTTT.

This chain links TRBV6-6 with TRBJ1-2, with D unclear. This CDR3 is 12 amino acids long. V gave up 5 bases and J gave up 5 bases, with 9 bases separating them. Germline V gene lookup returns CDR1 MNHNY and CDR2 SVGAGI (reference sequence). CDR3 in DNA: TGTGCCAGCAGTCGAGACATGTATGGCTACACCTTC. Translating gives CASSRDMYGYTF.

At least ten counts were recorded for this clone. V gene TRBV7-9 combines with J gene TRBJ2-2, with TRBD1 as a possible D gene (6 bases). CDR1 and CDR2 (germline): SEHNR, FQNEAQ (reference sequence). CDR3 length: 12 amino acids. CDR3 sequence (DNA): TGTGGTAGGGGGATAGACACCGGGGAGCTGTTTTTT. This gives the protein CGRGIDTGELFF.

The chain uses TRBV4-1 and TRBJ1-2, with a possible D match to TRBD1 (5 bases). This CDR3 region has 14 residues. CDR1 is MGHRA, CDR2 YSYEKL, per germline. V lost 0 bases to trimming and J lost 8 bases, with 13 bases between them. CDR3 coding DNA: TGCGCCAGCAGCCAAGACATCTACGGGGGAGGCTACACCTTC. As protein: CASSQDIYGGGYTF.

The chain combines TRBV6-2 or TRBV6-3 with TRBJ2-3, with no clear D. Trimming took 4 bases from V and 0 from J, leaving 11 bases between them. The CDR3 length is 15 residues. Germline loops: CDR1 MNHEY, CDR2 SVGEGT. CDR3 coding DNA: TGTGCCAGCAGTTCCCTACTACTTAGCACAGATACGCAGTATTTT. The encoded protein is CASSSLLLSTDTQYF.

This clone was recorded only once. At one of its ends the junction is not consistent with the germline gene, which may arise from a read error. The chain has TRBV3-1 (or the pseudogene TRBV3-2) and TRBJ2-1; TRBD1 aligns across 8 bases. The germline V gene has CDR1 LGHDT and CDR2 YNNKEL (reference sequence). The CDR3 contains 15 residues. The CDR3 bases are TGTGCCAGCGGCCAAAGGACAGGGTATTCGGGTGAGCAGTTCTTC. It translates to CASGQRTGYSGEQFF.

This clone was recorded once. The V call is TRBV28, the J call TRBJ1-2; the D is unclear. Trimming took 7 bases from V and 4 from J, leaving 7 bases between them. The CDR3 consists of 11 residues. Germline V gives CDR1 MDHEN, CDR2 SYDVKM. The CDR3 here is CASTQSYGYTF. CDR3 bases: TGTGCCAGCACACAGTCCTATGGCTACACCTTC.

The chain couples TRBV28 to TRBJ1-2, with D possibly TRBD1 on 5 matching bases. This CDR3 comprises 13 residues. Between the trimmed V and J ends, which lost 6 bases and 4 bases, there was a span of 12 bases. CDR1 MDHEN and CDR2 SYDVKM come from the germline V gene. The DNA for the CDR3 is TGTGCCAGCAGCTTGGGGCATGGCTATGGCTACACCTTC. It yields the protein CASSLGHGYGYTF.

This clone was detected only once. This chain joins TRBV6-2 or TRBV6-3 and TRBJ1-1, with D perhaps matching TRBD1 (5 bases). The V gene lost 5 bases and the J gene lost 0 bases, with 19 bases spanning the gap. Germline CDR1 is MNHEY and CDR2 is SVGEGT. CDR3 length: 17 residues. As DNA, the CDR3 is TGTGCCAGCAGTCAATCCCCAGGGCGGTTATTGAACACTGAAGCTTTCTTT. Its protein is CASSQSPGRLLNTEAFF.

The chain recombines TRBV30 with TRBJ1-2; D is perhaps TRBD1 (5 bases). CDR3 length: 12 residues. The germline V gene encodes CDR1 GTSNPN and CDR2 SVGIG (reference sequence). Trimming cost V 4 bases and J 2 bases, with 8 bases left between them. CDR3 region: CAWIGVNYGYTF. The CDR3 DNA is TGTGCCTGGATAGGGGTAAACTATGGCTACACCTTC.

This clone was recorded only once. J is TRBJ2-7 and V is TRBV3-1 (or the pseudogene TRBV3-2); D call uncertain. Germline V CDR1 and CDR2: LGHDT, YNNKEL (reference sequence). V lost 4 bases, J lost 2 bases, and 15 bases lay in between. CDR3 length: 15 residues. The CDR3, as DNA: TGTGCCAGCAGCCCCGCATCGGGTTCCACCTACGAGCAGTACTTC. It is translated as CASSPASGSTYEQYF.

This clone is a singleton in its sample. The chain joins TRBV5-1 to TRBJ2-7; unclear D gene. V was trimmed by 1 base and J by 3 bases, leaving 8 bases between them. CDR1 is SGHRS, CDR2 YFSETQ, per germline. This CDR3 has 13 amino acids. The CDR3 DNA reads TGCGCCAGCAGCTTGAGCGAGTTCTACGAGCAGTACTTC. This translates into CASSLSEFYEQYF.

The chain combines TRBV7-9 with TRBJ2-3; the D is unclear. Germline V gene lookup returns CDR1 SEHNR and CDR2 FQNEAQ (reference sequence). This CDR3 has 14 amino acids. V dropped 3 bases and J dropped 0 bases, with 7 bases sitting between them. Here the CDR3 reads CASSLMQSTDTQYF. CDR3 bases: TGTGCCAGCAGCTTGATGCAGAGCACAGATACGCAGTATTTT.

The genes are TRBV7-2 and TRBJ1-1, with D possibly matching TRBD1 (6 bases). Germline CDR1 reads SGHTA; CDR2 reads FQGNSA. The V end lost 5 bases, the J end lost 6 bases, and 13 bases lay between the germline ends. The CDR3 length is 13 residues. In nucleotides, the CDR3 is TGTGCCAGCAGCCCCAGACAGGAGGCTGAAGCTTTCTTT. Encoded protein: CASSPRQEAEAFF.

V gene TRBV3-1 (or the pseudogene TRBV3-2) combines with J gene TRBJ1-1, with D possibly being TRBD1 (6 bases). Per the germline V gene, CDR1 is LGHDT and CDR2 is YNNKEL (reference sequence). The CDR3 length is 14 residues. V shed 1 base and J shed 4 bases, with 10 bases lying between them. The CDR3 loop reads CASSQAQGRTEAFF. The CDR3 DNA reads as TGTGCCAGCAGCCAAGCACAGGGCCGCACTGAAGCTTTCTTT.

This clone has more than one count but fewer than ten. CDR3 protein: CASSLVTGGGGELFF. DNA for the CDR3: TGCGCCAGCAGCTTGGTAACAGGGGGCGGCGGGGAGCTGTTTTTT. The J gene is TRBJ2-2, the V gene TRBV5-1; 9 bases fit TRBD1. Germline trimming cut 0 bases from V and 7 bases from J; bases unmatched to any gene: 4. This CDR3 spans 15 amino acids. Germline V CDR1 and CDR2: SGHRS, YFSETQ.

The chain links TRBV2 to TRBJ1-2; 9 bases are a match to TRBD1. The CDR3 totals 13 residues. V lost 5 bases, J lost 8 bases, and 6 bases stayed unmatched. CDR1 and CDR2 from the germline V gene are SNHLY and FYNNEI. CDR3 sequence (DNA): TGTGCCAGCAGTTACACAGGGGGCGGCGGCTACACCTTC. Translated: CASSYTGGGGYTF.

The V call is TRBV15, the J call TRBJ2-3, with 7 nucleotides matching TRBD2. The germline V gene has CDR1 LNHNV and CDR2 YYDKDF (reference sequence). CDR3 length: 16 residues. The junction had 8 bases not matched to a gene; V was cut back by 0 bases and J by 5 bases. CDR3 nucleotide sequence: TGTGCCACCAGCAGAGATAGAAGCGGGGTTGGAGATACGCAGTATTTT. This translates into CATSRDRSGVGDTQYF.

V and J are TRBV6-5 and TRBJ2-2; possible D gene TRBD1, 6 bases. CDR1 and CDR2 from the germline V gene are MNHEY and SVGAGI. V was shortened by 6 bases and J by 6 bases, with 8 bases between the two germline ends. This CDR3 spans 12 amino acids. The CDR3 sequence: CASRRTAGELFF. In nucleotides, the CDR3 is TGTGCCAGCAGAAGGACAGCCGGGGAGCTGTTTTTT.

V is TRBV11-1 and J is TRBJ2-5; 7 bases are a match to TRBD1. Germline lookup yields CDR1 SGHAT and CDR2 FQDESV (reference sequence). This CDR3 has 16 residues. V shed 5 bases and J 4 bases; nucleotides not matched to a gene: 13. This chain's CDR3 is CASSPRDRAKRETQYF. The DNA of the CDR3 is TGTGCCAGCAGCCCCCGTGACAGGGCTAAACGAGAGACCCAGTACTTC.

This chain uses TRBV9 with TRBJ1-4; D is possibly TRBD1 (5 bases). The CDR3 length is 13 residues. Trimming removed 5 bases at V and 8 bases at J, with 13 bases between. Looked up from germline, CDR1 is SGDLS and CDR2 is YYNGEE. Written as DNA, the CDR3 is TGTGCCAGCAGTCAGGGTCGGGAGGAAAAACTGTTTTTT. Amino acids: CASSQGREEKLFF.

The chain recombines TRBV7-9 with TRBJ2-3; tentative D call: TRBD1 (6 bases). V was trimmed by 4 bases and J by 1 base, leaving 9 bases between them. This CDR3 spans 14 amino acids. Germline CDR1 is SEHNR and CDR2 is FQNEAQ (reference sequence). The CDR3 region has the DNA TGTGCCAGCAGCTACAGGGTAGGCACAGATACGCAGTATTTT. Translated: CASSYRVGTDTQYF. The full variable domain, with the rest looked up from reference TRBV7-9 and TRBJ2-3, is DTGVSQNPRHKITKRGQNVTFRCDPISEHNRLYWYRQTLGQGPEFLTYFQNEAQLEKSRLLSDRFSAERPKGSFSTLEIQRTEQGDSAMYLCASSYRVGTDTQYFGPGTRLTVL.

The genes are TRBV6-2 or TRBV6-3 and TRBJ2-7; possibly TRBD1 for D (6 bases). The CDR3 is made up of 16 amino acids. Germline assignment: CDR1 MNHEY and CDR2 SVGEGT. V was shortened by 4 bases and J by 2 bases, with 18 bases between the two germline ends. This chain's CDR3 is CASSWILTDRAYEQYF. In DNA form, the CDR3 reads TGTGCCAGCAGTTGGATCCTGACGGACAGAGCCTACGAGCAGTACTTC.

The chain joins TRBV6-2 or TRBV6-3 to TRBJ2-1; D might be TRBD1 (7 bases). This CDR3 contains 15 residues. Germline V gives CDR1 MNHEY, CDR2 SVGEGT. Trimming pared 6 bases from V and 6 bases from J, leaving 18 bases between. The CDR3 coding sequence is TGTGCCAGCAGCATGACTAGGAAGGGGGCCAATGAGCAGTTCTTC. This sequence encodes CASSMTRKGANEQFF.